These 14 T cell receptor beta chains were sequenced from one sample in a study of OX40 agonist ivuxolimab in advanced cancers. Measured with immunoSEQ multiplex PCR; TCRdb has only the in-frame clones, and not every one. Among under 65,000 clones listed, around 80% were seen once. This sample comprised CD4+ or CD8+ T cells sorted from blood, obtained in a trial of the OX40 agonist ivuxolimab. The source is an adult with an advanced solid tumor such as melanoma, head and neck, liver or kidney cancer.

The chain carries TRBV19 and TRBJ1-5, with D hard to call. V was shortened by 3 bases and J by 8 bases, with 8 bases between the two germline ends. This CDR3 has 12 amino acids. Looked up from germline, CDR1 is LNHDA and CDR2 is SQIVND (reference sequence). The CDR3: CASSIYAEPQHF. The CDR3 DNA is TGTGCCAGTAGTATCTATGCGGAGCCCCAGCATTTT. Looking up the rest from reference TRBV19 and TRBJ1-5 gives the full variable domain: DGGITQSPKYLFRKEGQNVTLSCEQNLNHDAMYWYRQDPGQGLRLIYYSQIVNDFQKGDIAEGYSVSREKKESFPLTVTSAQKNPTAFYLCASSIYAEPQHFGDGTRLSIL.

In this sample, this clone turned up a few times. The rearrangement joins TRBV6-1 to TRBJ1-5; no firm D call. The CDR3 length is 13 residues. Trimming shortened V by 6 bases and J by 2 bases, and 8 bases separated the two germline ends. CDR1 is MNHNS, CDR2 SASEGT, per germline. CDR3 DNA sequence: TGTGCCAGCAGGGGGATCGGCAATCAGCCCCAGCATTTT. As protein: CASRGIGNQPQHF.

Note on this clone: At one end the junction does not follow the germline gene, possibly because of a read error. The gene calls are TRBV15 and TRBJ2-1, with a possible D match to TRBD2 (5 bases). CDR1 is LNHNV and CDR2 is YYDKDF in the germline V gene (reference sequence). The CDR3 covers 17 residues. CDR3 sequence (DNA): TGTGCCACCAGGAGAGAGGAGACACAAACTAGGAGACATGAGCAGTTCTTC. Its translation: CATRREETQTRRHEQFF.

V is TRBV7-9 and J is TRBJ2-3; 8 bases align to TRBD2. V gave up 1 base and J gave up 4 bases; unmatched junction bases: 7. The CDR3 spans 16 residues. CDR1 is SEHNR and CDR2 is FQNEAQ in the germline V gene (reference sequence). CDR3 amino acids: CASSLEGGRWADTQYF. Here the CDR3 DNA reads TGTGCCAGCAGCTTAGAGGGCGGGAGGTGGGCAGATACGCAGTATTTT.

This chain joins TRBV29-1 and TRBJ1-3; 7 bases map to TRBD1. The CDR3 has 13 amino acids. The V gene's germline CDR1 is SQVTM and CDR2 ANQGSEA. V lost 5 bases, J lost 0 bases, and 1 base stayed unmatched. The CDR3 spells CSVRDSSGNTIYF. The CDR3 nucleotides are TGCAGCGTTCGGGACAGCTCTGGAAACACCATATATTTT.

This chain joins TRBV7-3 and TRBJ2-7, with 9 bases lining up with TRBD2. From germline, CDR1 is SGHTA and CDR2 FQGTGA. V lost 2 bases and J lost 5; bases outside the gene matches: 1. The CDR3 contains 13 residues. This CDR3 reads CASSLQRGDEQYF. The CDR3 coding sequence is TGTGCCAGCAGCTTACAGCGGGGGGACGAGCAGTACTTC.

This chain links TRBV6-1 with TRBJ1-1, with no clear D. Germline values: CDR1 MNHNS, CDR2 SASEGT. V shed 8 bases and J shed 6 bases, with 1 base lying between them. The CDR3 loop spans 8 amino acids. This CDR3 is CASAEAFF. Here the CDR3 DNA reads TGTGCCAGCGCTGAAGCTTTCTTT.

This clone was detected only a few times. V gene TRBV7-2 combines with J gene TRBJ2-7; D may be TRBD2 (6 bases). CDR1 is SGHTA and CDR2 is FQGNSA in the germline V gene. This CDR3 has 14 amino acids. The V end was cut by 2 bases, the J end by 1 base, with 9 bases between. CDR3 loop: CASSLYGGSYEQYF. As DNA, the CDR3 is TGTGCCAGCAGCTTATACGGGGGTTCCTACGAGCAGTACTTC.

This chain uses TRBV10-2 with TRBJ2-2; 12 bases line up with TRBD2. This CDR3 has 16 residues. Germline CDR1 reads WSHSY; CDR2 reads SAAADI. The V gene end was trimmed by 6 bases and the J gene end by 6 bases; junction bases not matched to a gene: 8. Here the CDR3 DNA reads TGCGCCAGCAGAGAAACTAGCGGGGGGATCTCCGGGGAGCTGTTTTTT. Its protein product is CASRETSGGISGELFF.

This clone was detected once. For the CDR3, the DNA is TGTGCCAGCAGTTCCCTAGGGAGGGAAGGCTATGGCTACACCTTC. Its translation: CASSSLGREGYGYTF. The genes are TRBV28 and TRBJ1-2; D remains ambiguous. Germline CDR1 reads MDHEN; CDR2 reads SYDVKM. Trimming removed 4 bases at V and 4 bases at J, with 16 bases between. The CDR3 runs to 15 residues.

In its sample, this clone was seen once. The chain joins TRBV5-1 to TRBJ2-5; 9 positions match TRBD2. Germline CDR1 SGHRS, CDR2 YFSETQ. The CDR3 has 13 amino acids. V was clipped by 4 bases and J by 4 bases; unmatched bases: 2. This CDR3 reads CASSGGLAETQYF. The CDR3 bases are TGCGCCAGCAGCGGGGGACTAGCAGAGACCCAGTACTTC.

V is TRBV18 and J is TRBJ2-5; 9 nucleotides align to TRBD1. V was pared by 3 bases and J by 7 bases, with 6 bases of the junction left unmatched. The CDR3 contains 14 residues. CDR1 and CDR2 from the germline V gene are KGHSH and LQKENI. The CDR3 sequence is CASSPGTGLGTQYF. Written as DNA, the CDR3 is TGTGCCAGCTCACCGGGGACAGGGCTTGGGACCCAGTACTTC.

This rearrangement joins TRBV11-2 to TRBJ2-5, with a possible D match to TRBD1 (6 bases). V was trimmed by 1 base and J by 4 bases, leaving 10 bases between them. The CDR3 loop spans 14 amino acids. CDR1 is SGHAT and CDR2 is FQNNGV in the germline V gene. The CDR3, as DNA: TGTGCCAGCAGCTTAGGACAGGTTGGAGAGACCCAGTACTTC. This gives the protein CASSLGQVGETQYF.

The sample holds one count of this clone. CDR3 sequence: CASSSIAGGTGELFF. CDR3 in DNA: TGTGCCAGCAGTTCAATAGCGGGAGGCACCGGGGAGCTGTTTTTT. J is TRBJ2-2 and V is TRBV7-9; TRBD2 matches 10 bases. The CDR3 loop spans 15 amino acids. The germline gives CDR1 SEHNR, CDR2 FQNEAQ (reference sequence). Trimming removed 6 bases from V and 4 bases from J; junction bases left unmatched: 5. Complete variable domain (other parts from reference TRBV7-9 and TRBJ2-2): DTGVSQNPRHKITKRGQNVTFRCDPISEHNRLYWYRQTLGQGPEFLTYFQNEAQLEKSRLLSDRFSAERPKGSFSTLEIQRTEQGDSAMYLCASSSIAGGTGELFFGEGSRLTVL.